This T cell receptor (beta chain) was captured by sequencing in a study of T cell responses to AZD1222 COVID-19 vaccine. Overall study findings and caveats: Along spike, vaccine-associated CD4 TCRs were found throughout, with dominance at 160-218 and 743-854.

Libraries were prepared by immunoSEQ multiplex PCR; TCRdb keeps only in-frame clonotypes and omits some of them. The sample consists of 95,000 to 110,000 clones, about 90% of them appearing once. The CDR3 has 15 amino acids. Trimming left V 4 bases short and J 3 bases short, with 13 bases between. Germline V gene lookup returns CDR1 LNHDA and CDR2 SQIVND (reference sequence). A note on this clone: The antigen remains unidentified.

The sequencing here drew on peripheral blood, taken on day 0 of AZD1222 vaccination. This sequence joins TRBV19 and TRBJ1-5; D is possibly TRBD1 (6 bases). This receptor was identified in an adult in good health. CDR3 sequence: CASSTGQTSNQPQHF. CDR3 bases: TGTGCCAGTAGTACGGGACAAACTTCCAATCAGCCCCAGCATTTT.